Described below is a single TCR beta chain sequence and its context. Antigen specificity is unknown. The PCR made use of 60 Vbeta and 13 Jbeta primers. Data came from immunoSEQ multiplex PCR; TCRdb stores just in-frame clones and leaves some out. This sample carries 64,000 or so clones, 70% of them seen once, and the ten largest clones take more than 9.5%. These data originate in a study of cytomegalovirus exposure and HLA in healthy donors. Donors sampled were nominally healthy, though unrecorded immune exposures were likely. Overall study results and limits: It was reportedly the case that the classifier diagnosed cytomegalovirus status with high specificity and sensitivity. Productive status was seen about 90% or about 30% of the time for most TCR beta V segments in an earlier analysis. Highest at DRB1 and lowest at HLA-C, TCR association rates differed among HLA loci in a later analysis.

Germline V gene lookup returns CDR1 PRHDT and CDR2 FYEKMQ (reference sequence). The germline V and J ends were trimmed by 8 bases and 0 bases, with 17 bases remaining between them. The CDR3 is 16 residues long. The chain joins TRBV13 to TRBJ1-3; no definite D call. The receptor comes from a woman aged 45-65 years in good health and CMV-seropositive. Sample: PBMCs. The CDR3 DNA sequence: TGTGCCAGCGAGCGGAGGACGGCCAGCTCTGGAAACACCATATATTTT. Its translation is CASERRTASSGNTIYF.